This TCR beta chain was observed in a study of blood T cell repertoires in COVID-19. Study summary: There were acute and convalescent COVID-19 samples, and they came from the United States, Italy and Spain. Sources were T cells, B-cell-depleted T cells, or PBMCs; the material itself was cDNA or gDNA.

Under the authors' procedure: Cell counts per sample came from amplifying reference gene primers. The assay was immunoSEQ multiplex PCR, and TCRdb's table has in-frame clones only and misses some. That table is the source of V, J and clone size, and D and trimming were worked out from the DNA. Of over 200,000 clones listed, approximately 90% are singletons. From germline, CDR1 is SGHNT and CDR2 YYREEE (reference sequence). Trimming pared 0 bases from V and 4 bases from J, leaving 8 bases between. The CDR3 sequence is 13 residues long. This receptor was taken from a man between 25 and 39 years old who had recovered from COVID-19. The chain uses TRBV5-4 and TRBJ2-7; D remains ambiguous. Material: peripheral blood. The CDR3 DNA sequence: TGTGCCAGCAGCTTGGACAGACCGTACGAGCAGTACTTC. Translating gives CASSLDRPYEQYF.